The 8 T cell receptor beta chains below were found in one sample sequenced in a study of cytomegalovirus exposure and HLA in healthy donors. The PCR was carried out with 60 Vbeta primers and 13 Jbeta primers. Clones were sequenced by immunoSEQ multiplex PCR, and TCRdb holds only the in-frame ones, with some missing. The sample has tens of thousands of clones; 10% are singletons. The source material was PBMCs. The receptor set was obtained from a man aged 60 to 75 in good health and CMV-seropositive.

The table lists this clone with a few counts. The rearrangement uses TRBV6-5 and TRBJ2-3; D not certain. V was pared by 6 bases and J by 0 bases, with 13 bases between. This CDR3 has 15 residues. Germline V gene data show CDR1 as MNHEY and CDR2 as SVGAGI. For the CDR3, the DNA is TGTGCCAGCAGCCTAAATACCCCGAGCACAGATACGCAGTATTTT. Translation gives CASSLNTPSTDTQYF.

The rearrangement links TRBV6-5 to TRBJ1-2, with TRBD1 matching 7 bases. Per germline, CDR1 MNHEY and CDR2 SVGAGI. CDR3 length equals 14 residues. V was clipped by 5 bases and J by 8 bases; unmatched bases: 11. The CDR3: CASSVGDRAEGYTF. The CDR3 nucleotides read TGTGCCAGCAGTGTAGGTGACAGGGCCGAGGGCTACACCTTC.

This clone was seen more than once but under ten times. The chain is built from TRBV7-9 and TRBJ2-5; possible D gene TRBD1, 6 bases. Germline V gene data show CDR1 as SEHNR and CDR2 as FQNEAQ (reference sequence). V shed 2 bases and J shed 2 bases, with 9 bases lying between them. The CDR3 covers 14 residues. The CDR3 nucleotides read TGTGCCAGCAGCTTACGACAGGCACAAGAGACCCAGTACTTC. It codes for CASSLRQAQETQYF.

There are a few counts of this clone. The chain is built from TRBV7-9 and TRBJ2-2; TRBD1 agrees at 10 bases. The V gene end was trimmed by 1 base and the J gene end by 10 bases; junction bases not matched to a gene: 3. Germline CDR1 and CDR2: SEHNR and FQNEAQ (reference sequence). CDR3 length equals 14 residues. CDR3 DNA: TGTGCCAGCAGCTTAGGACAGGGGGCGGAGGAGCTGTTTTTT. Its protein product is CASSLGQGAEELFF.

In nucleotides, the CDR3 is TGTGCCAGCAGTGAAGGCGGGACCCAGTACTTC. As protein: CASSEGGTQYF. This chain connects TRBV2 to TRBJ2-5; D uncertain. Germline V gene sequence: CDR1 SNHLY, CDR2 FYNNEI. The ends were cut back, 1 base at V and 7 bases at J, with 4 bases in the middle. CDR3 length equals 11 residues.

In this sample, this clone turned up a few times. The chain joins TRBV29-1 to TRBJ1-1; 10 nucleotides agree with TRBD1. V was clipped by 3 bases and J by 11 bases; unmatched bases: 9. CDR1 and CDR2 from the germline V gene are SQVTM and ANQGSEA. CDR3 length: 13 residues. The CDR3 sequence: CSVDDRGPNRAFF. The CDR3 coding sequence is TGCAGCGTTGACGACAGGGGGCCCAATAGGGCTTTCTTT.

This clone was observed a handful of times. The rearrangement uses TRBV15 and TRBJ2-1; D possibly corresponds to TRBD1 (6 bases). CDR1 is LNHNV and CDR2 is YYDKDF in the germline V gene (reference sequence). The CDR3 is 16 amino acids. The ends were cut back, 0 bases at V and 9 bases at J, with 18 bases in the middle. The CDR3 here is CATSRDLYAGATEQFF. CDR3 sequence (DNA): TGTGCCACCAGCAGAGATCTATATGCAGGGGCCACTGAGCAGTTCTTC.

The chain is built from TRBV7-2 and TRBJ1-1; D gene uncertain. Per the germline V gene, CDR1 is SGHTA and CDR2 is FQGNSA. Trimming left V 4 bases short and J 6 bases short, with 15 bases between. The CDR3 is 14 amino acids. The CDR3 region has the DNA TGTGCCAGCAGCTCTCCCGCGGGGTCGGCTGAAGCTTTCTTT. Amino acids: CASSSPAGSAEAFF.